The 12 T cell receptor beta chains given below trace back to one sample, sequenced in a study of cytomegalovirus exposure and HLA in healthy donors. The assay was immunoSEQ multiplex PCR, and TCRdb's table has in-frame clones only and misses some. This table holds about 56,000 clones, 90% to 96% found once. What was sequenced was PBMCs. The receptor source for this set is a woman under 30 in good health and CMV-seronegative.

The chain uses TRBV19 and TRBJ1-2, with TRBD1 identical over 8 bases. Trimming cost V 6 bases and J 3 bases; bases outside gene matches: 6. The CDR3 consists of 14 residues. CDR1 is LNHDA and CDR2 is SQIVND in the germline V gene (reference sequence). The CDR3 sequence: CASRFDRGYYGYTF. As DNA, the CDR3 is TGTGCCAGTAGATTCGACAGGGGCTACTATGGCTACACCTTC.

This sequence joins TRBV7-7 and TRBJ2-3; 8 nucleotides agree with TRBD1. The junction had 4 bases not matched to a gene; V was cut back by 5 bases and J by 3 bases. The germline V gene encodes CDR1 SSHAT and CDR2 FNYEAQ (reference sequence). This CDR3 contains 14 residues. The CDR3 spells CASSPGQATDTQYF. In DNA form, the CDR3 reads TGTGCCAGCAGCCCGGGACAGGCAACAGATACGCAGTATTTT.

V usage is TRBV29-1 and J usage is TRBJ1-1, with D possibly matching TRBD1 (5 bases). The CDR3 sequence is 17 residues long. Deletions cut 5 bases from V and 2 bases from J, with 24 bases between. From germline, CDR1 is SQVTM and CDR2 ANQGSEA. CDR3 protein: CSVSPPGGAGDNTEAFF. The CDR3, as DNA: TGCAGCGTTTCCCCTCCGGGCGGGGCCGGAGATAACACTGAAGCTTTCTTT.

V usage is TRBV19 and J usage is TRBJ2-7; no firm D call. V gave up 0 bases and J gave up 5 bases, with 5 bases separating them. CDR1 is LNHDA and CDR2 is SQIVND in the germline V gene (reference sequence). The CDR3 is 12 residues long. The CDR3 nucleotides read TGTGCCAGTAGTATAGATCGTCACGAGCAGTACTTC. Its translation: CASSIDRHEQYF.

The chain joins TRBV6-5 to TRBJ1-5; 8 bases match TRBD1. CDR3 length equals 15 residues. Trimming at V came to 6 bases and at J to 6 bases, leaving 10 bases not matched to a gene. Germline V gives CDR1 MNHEY, CDR2 SVGAGI. CDR3 bases: TGTGCCAGCAGGACCAACAGGGGGTTAAGTCAGCCCCAGCATTTT. This gives the protein CASRTNRGLSQPQHF.

V is TRBV7-3 and J is TRBJ1-1; TRBD1 agrees at 7 bases. Trimming removed 5 bases from V and 4 bases from J; junction bases left unmatched: 25. Per germline, CDR1 SGHTA and CDR2 FQGTGA. This CDR3 contains 20 residues. The CDR3 bases are TGTGCCAGCAGCACCGACCACCGAGCCGACAGGGCCCGTGGTGGCACTGAAGCTTTCTTT. The encoded protein is CASSTDHRADRARGGTEAFF.

This chain uses TRBV30 with TRBJ2-1; 7 bases line up with TRBD2. V was pared by 5 bases and J by 6 bases, with 7 bases of the junction left unmatched. Germline V gene lookup returns CDR1 GTSNPN and CDR2 SVGIG (reference sequence). This CDR3 spans 13 amino acids. This CDR3 is CAWAGEGGNEQFF. CDR3 DNA sequence: TGTGCCTGGGCTGGGGAGGGTGGCAATGAGCAGTTCTTC.

The genes are TRBV4-3 and TRBJ2-1; 7 nucleotides match TRBD2. Germline V CDR1 and CDR2: LGHNA, YSLEER. V lost 0 bases and J lost 4; bases outside the gene matches: 3. CDR3 length: 15 residues. CDR3 in DNA: TGCGCCAGCAGCCAAGATCGGGGGGTATACAATGAGCAGTTCTTC. Its translation is CASSQDRGVYNEQFF.

The gene calls are TRBV9 and TRBJ1-3; possibly TRBD1 for D (5 bases). The length of the CDR3 is 17 residues. The V end was cut by 1 base, the J end by 1 base, with 15 bases between. Looked up from germline, CDR1 is SGDLS and CDR2 is YYNGEE. The CDR3 region has the DNA TGTGCCAGCAGCGTACACCCGGTTGGGGGGTCTGGAAACACCATATATTTT. It encodes CASSVHPVGGSGNTIYF.

This chain joins TRBV5-5 and TRBJ2-2, with D possibly TRBD2 on 6 matching bases. Trimming took 0 bases from V and 6 from J, leaving 12 bases between them. Germline values: CDR1 SGHKS, CDR2 YYEKEE (reference sequence). The CDR3 is 15 amino acids. CDR3: CASSLGHPGAGELFF. CDR3 nucleotides: TGTGCCAGCAGCTTGGGACACCCGGGGGCCGGGGAGCTGTTTTTT.

CDR3 DNA: TGTGCCAGCAGTTACGAGGGGGCGGGTGAGCAGTTCTTC. Its translation is CASSYEGAGEQFF. V is TRBV6-5 and J is TRBJ2-1; 7 positions agree with TRBD1. V gave up 2 bases and J gave up 9 bases; unmatched junction bases: 4. The CDR3 runs 13 residues. CDR1 and CDR2 from the germline V gene are MNHEY and SVGAGI.

The rearrangement joins TRBV7-3 to TRBJ2-5; no clear D gene. Germline V lookup: CDR1 SGHTA, CDR2 FQGTGA. This CDR3 is 13 amino acids long. Trimming left V 2 bases short and J 2 bases short, with 6 bases between. CDR3 loop: CASSLGRQETQYF. The CDR3 DNA reads TGTGCCAGCAGCTTAGGCAGACAAGAGACCCAGTACTTC.